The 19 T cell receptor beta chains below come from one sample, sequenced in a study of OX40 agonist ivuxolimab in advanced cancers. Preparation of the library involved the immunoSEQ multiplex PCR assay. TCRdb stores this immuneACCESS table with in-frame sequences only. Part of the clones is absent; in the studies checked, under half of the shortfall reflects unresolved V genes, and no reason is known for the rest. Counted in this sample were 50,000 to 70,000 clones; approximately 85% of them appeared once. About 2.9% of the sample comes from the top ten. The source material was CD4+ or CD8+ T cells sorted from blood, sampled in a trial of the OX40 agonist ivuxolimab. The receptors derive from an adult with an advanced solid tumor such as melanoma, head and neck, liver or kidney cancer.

CDR3 in amino acids: CASSDYRPGQGGYEQYF. The DNA for the CDR3 is TGTGCCAGCAGCGACTACCGACCGGGACAGGGGGGTTACGAGCAGTACTTC. The chain joins TRBV2 to TRBJ2-5; the match to TRBD1 covers 11 bases. The DNA end lines up better with TRBJ2-7; the J call may be wrong. CDR3 length equals 17 residues. Germline V lookup: CDR1 SNHLY, CDR2 FYNNEI.

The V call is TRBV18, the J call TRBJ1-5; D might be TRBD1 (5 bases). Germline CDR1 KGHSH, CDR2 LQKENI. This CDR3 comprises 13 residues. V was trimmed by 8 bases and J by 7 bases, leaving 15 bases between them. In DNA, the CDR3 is TGTGCCAGCCACTCGGGGGGGGGACAGCCCCAGCATTTT. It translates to CASHSGGGQPQHF.

CDR3 coding DNA: TGTGCCAGCAGCCAAGACCCCCGGGGGGGGGAGACCCAGTACTTC. It yields the protein CASSQDPRGGETQYF. This chain connects TRBV4-2 to TRBJ2-5, with 8 bases matching TRBD2. The CDR3 is 15 amino acids. With 0 bases clipped from V and 5 bases from J, the junction kept 5 bases outside the gene matches. Germline V gene sequence: CDR1 LGHNA, CDR2 YNFKEQ.

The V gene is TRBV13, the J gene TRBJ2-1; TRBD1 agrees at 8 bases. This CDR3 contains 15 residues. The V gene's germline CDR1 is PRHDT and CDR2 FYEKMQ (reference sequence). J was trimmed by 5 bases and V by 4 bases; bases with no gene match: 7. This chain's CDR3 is CASSSRQGANNEQFF. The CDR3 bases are TGTGCCAGCAGCTCACGCCAGGGGGCAAACAATGAGCAGTTCTTC.

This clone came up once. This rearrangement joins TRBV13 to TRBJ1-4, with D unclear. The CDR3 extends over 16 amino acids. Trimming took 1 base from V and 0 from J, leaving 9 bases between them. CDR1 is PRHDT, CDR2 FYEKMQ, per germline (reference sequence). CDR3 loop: CASSLEADATNEKLFF. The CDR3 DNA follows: TGTGCCAGCAGCTTAGAGGCAGATGCAACTAATGAAAAACTGTTTTTT.

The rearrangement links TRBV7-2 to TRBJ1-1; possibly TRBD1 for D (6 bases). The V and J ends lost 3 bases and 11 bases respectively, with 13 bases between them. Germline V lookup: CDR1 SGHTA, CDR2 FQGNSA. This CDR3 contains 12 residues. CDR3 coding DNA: TGTGCCAGCAGCTTGGACAGACCTGGGGCTTTCTTT. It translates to CASSLDRPGAFF.

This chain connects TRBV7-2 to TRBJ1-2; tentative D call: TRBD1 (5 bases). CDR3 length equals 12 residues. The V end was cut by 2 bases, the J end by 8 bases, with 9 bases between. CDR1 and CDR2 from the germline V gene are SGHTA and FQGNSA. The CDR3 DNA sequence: TGTGCCAGCAGCTTACCCGGGGACGGCTACACCTTC. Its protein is CASSLPGDGYTF. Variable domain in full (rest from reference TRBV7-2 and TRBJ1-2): GAGVSQSPSNKVTEKGKDVELRCDPISGHTALYWYRQSLGQGLEFLIYFQGNSAPDKSGLPSDRFSAERTGGSVSTLTIQRTQQEDSAVYLCASSLPGDGYTFGSGTRLTVV.

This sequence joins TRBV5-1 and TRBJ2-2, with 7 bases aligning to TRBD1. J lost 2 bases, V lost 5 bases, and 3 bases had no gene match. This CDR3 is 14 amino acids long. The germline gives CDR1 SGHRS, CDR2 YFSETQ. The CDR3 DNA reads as TGCGCCAGCAGGGGGGACAGCAACACCGGGGAGCTGTTTTTT. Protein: CASRGDSNTGELFF.

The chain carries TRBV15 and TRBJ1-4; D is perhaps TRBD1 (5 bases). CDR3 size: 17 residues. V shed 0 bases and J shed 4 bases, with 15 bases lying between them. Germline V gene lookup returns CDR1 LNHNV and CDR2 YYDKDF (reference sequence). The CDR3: CATSRDRQPGVNEKLFF. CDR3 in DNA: TGTGCCACCAGCAGAGATAGGCAGCCGGGGGTTAATGAAAAACTGTTTTTT.

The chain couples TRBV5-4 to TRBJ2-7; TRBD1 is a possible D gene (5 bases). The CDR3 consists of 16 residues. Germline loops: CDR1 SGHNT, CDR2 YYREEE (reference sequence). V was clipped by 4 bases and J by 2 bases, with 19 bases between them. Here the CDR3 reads CASSQGLGPAPYEQYF. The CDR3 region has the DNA TGTGCCAGCAGCCAAGGTCTGGGGCCAGCTCCCTACGAGCAGTACTTC.

Written as DNA, the CDR3 is TGTGCCAGCAGCTTGTTCGGGGGGGGCTACGAGCAGTACTTC. Its translation is CASSLFGGGYEQYF. The chain couples TRBV5-4 to TRBJ2-7; 8 bases match TRBD2. In germline, CDR1 is SGHNT, CDR2 YYREEE (reference sequence). This CDR3 is 14 amino acids long. V was clipped by 1 base and J by 3 bases; unmatched bases: 3.

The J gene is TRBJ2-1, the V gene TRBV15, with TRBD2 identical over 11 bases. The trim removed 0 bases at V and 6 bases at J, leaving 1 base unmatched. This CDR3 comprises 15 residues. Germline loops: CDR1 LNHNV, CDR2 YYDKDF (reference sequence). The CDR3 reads CATSRDSGGANEQFF. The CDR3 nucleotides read TGTGCCACCAGCAGAGATAGCGGGGGGGCCAATGAGCAGTTCTTC.

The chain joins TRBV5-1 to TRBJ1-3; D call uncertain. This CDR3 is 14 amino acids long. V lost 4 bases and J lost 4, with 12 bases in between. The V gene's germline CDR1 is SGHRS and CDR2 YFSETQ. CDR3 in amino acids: CASSDTGSGNTIYF. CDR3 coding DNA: TGCGCCAGCAGCGATACGGGATCAGGAAACACCATATATTTT.

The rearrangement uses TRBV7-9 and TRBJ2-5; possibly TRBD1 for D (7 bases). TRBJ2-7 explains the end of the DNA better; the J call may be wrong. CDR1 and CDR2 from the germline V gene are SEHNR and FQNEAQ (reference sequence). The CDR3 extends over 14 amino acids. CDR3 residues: CASSSRDSRYEQYF. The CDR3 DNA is TGTGCCAGCAGCTCGCGGGACAGCCGGTACGAGCAGTACTTC.

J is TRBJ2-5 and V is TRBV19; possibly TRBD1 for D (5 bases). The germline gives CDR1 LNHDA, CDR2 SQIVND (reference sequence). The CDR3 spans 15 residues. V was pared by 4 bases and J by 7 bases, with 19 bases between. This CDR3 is CASSKQGGLVVTQYF. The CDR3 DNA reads TGTGCCAGTAGTAAGCAGGGTGGCCTAGTGGTGACCCAGTACTTC.

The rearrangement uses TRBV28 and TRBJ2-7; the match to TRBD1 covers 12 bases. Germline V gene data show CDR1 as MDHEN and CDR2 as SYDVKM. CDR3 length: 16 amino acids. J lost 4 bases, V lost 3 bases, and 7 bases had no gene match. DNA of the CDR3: TGTGCCAGCAGTTTGCCCGGGACAGGGGGCACGTACGAGCAGTACTTC. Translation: CASSLPGTGGTYEQYF.

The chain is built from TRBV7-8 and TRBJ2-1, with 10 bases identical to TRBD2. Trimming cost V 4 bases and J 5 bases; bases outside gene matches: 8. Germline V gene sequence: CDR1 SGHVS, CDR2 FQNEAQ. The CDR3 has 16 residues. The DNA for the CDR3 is TGTGCCAGCAGCTCACCGGGACTAGCGATTAACAATGAGCAGTTCTTC. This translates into CASSSPGLAINNEQFF.

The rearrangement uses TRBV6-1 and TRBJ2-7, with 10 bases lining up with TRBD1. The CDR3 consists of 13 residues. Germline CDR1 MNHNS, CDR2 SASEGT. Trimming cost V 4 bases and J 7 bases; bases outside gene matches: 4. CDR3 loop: CASSGQGAWEQYF. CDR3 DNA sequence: TGTGCCAGCAGTGGACAGGGGGCGTGGGAGCAGTACTTC.

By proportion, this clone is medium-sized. CDR3 region: CASSIDGFQPQHF. The CDR3 DNA follows: TGTGCCAGTAGTATAGACGGGTTCCAGCCCCAGCATTTT. The genes are TRBV19 and TRBJ1-5, with D uncertain. The ends were cut back, 0 bases at V and 7 bases at J, with 7 bases in the middle. Germline CDR1 reads LNHDA; CDR2 reads SQIVND (reference sequence). The CDR3 runs 13 residues.